This T cell receptor (beta chain) emerged from a study of early T cells in non-severe SARS-CoV-2 infection. In the study overall: Alpha and beta chains were unpaired, from unsorted whole-blood bulk RNA.

Overall study findings and caveats: In VDJdb matching, anti-spike CD8 responses were favored while private and CD4 specificities went missing.

Between the trimmed V and J ends, which lost 5 bases and 7 bases, there was a span of 12 bases. Looked up from germline, CDR1 is ENHRY and CDR2 is SYGVKD. CDR3 size: 13 residues. Unique molecular identifiers were affixed to single, distinct cDNA molecules. TCRdb analysed the 5' RACE reads with MiXCR anew, one entry per CDR3 protein. This sample carries approximately 32,000 distinct CDR3 sequences, 3.5% to 5% of them seen once, and the ten largest clones take 5.5% to 6%. The sample holds a few counts of this clonotype. Antigen unknown. The specimen was whole blood. The receptor's source is an adult who was a healthcare worker with PCR-confirmed SARS-CoV-2 infection or an uninfected control (not recorded which). This chain joins TRBV10-3 and TRBJ2-1; possibly TRBD1 for D (5 bases). In nucleotides, the CDR3 is TGTGCCATCAGTACGACAGTTGAAAATGAGCAGTTCTTC. This gives the protein CAISTTVENEQFF.